This record concerns one T cell receptor beta chain sequence. Its antigen is as yet unknown. The same CDR3 can be traced to other DNA sequences in this sample. Sequencing was performed with immunoSEQ multiplex PCR; in TCRdb, only in-frame clones are kept and a portion is missing. The sample holds about 390,000 clones; around nine tenths are singletons and the top ten take approximately 3.7%. This sample stems from a study of Ad26.COV2.S vaccination and SARS-CoV-2 variants. About the research overall: Of the COV1001 trial arms, the Ad26.COV2.S arm included the donor. Into the muscle, Ad26.COV2.S was dosed once or twice, 56 days apart.

Between the trimmed V and J ends, which lost 4 bases and 5 bases, there was a span of 8 bases. This CDR3 spans 11 amino acids. Germline CDR1 is SQVTM and CDR2 is ANQGSEA. As to treatment: 15 to 20 received Ad26.COV2.S at low or high dose, single or two shots; 5 received placebo; per-sample allocation not given. Specimen acquisition occurred on day 63 following the initial vaccine or placebo injection. Broader study findings: Substantial breadth was reported for post-vaccination spike-specific CD8+ and CD4+ T cells. Total T cell responses were possibly underestimated by TCR breadth and depth analyses.

This chain joins TRBV29-1 and TRBJ1-2, with D possibly matching TRBD1 (5 bases). The TCR originated in a person aged 18-60 years who received the Ad26.COV2.S COVID-19 vaccine or a placebo. The sequencing here drew on peripheral blood, taken in a trial of Ad26.COV2.S vaccine versus placebo. The CDR3 bases are TGCAGCGTTGTAGAGGGGTATGGCTACACCTTC. This gives the protein CSVVEGYGYTF.